These 3 T cell receptor beta chains share one sample of origin, sequenced in a study of CD8 T cells in ankylosing spondylitis. TCRdb processed the 5' RACE reads anew with MiXCR; each CDR3 protein has one entry. Of around 250,000 distinct CDR3 sequences in the sample, 18% were seen once. The specimen was blood, either unsorted or a sorted T cell fraction (not recorded which). Receptors originate from a male donor with ankylosing spondylitis or in good health (not recorded which).

The CDR3 region has the DNA TGTGCCAGCAGCCAAGCTGAGGGAGAAGCGGGAGGGTGGTACAATGAGCAGTTCTTC. As protein: CASSQAEGEAGGWYNEQFF. The genes are TRBV3-1 and TRBJ2-1; 10 nucleotides match TRBD2. The CDR3 loop spans 19 amino acids. With V trimmed by 1 base and J by 4 bases, 13 bases remained unmatched. Germline V gene sequence: CDR1 LGHDT, CDR2 YNNKEL (reference sequence).

The rearrangement joins TRBV4-1 to TRBJ2-1; D remains ambiguous. Deletions cut 3 bases from V and 0 bases from J, with 9 bases between. The CDR3 extends over 15 amino acids. Germline V gives CDR1 MGHRA, CDR2 YSYEKL. The DNA for the CDR3 is TGCGCCAGCAGCCACCTCAGCCCCTCCTACAATGAGCAGTTCTTC. Its protein is CASSHLSPSYNEQFF.

This clonotype was seen only a few times. For the CDR3, the DNA is TGCAGCGTTGAAGACGAGCGGGCGAGCACAGATACGCAGTATTTT. This codes for CSVEDERASTDTQYF. The J gene is TRBJ2-3, the V gene TRBV29-1, with a weak D call TRBD2 (6 bases). Trimming removed 0 bases from V and 0 bases from J, with 10 bases in between. The CDR3 is made up of 15 amino acids. The germline V gene encodes CDR1 SQVTM and CDR2 ANQGSEA.